A selection of T cell receptor beta chains follows, all from one sample in a study of cytomegalovirus exposure and HLA in healthy donors. TCRdb keeps only in-frame clones here, not all; method: immunoSEQ multiplex PCR. The sample spans 68,000 or so clones; the ten largest clones claim 15% to 20%. The sequencing input was PBMCs. These receptors came from a boy between 10 and 17 years old in good health and CMV-seronegative. The CDR3 runs from the conserved cysteine through the conserved F or W. A D gene is named only where the DNA matches it firmly.

j_call	d_call	v_call	cdr3_nt	cdr3_aa
TRBJ1-5	.	TRBV7-9	TGTGCCAGCAGCCCCTCTGGCAATCAGCCCCAGCATTTT	CASSPSGNQPQHF
TRBJ1-2	.	TRBV9	TGTGCCAGCAGCGTTATAGACTATGGCTACACCTTC	CASSVIDYGYTF
TRBJ2-1	.	TRBV5-1	TGCGCCAGCAGCCGCGGGTCACCGGGTGGCGATGAGCAGTTCTTC	CASSRGSPGGDEQFF
TRBJ1-5	.	TRBV5-5	TGTGCCAGCAGCTTGGAGGGAGCCAATCAGCCCCAGCATTTT	CASSLEGANQPQHF
TRBJ1-2	.	TRBV6-1	TGTGCCAGCAGGGAGGTGGGGGGCTATGGCTACACCTTC	CASREVGGYGYTF
TRBJ1-5	TRBD1	TRBV19	TGTGCCAGTAGTAGCAGGACCGGGACAGGTTATCAGCCCCAGCATTTT	CASSSRTGTGYQPQHF
TRBJ1-2	TRBD1	TRBV5-1	TGCGCCAGCAGCGGATCGACAGGGACGAACTATGGCTACACCTTC	CASSGSTGTNYGYTF
TRBJ1-5	.	TRBV6-1	TGTGCCAGCAGTGCACTTACGGTGGTGGGCAATCAGCCCCAGCATTTT	CASSALTVVGNQPQHF
TRBJ2-3	TRBD2	TRBV5-4	TGTGCCAGCAGCCCTAGGGGCGGGGGGCGGGATACGCAGTATTTT	CASSPRGGGRDTQYF
TRBJ1-2	TRBD1	TRBV25-1	TGTGCCAGCAGTGCCGGGACAGGGCCCCTCAACTATGGCTACACCTTC	CASSAGTGPLNYGYTF
TRBJ1-2	TRBD1	TRBV6-5	TGTGCCAGCAGTGAAGGGACAGGGGGAAGGGGCTACACCTTC	CASSEGTGGRGYTF
TRBJ2-3	TRBD1	TRBV7-6	TGTGCCAGCACCCTAACAGGGGGCTTCACAGATACGCAGTATTTT	CASTLTGGFTDTQYF
TRBJ2-4	TRBD2	TRBV7-9	TGTGCCAGCAGCTTAGATGACAATTGGACTAGTAACATTCAGTACTTC	CASSLDDNWTSNIQYF
TRBJ1-1	.	TRBV15	TGTGCCACCAGCAGAGATCGGTGGGGCAACACTGAAGCTTTCTTT	CATSRDRWGNTEAFF
TRBJ1-2	.	TRBV19	TGTGCCAGTAGTCCGAACAGGGAAGGAAACTATGGCTACACCTTC	CASSPNREGNYGYTF
TRBJ1-5	TRBD1	TRBV7-9	TGTGCCAGCAGCTTAGCAGGGGGCGCGAATCAGCCCCAGCATTTT	CASSLAGGANQPQHF
TRBJ2-7	.	TRBV2	TGTGCCAGCAGTGAAGAACAGGGCCCGTACTTC	CASSEEQGPYF
TRBJ1-2	.	TRBV10-3	TGTGCCATCAGTGAGGCTCGGGGGTCAGGGCCCGACTATGGCTACACCTTC	CAISEARGSGPDYGYTF
TRBJ1-5	.	TRBV30	TGTGCCTGGTCCCTCGGGGGCAATCAGCCCCAGCATTTT	CAWSLGGNQPQHF
TRBJ2-7	TRBD1	TRBV5-1	TGCGCCAGCAGCTTGACAGGGACAGGGACCTACGAGCAGTACTTC	CASSLTGTGTYEQYF
TRBJ2-2	.	TRBV30	TGTGCCTGGAGTTGGGGGGGGGCAATGAACACCGGGGAGCTGTTTTTT	CAWSWGGAMNTGELFF
TRBJ2-2	.	TRBV7-9	TGTGCCAGCAGCACCATACGCGGGTCAGGCTTCAACACCGGGGAGCTGTTTTTT	CASSTIRGSGFNTGELFF
TRBJ2-1	TRBD2	TRBV6-1	TGTGCCAGCAGTGCTATGACTAGCGGGGGATTCAATGAGCAGTTCTTC	CASSAMTSGGFNEQFF
TRBJ2-3	TRBD1	TRBV27	TGTGCCAGCAGTTTCAGGGGGAGCACAGATACGCAGTATTTT	CASSFRGSTDTQYF
TRBJ2-5	.	TRBV7-9	TGTGCCAGCAGCTTATATCAGGGTTTAGAGACCCAGTACTTC	CASSLYQGLETQYF
TRBJ2-5	TRBD1	TRBV9	TGTGCCAGCAGCGTGGGACAGGGCGGGGTTCAAGAGACCCAGTACTTC	CASSVGQGGVQETQYF
TRBJ1-1	.	TRBV10-3	TGTGCCATCAGTGTAGAGCCGGGAGGAACTGAAGCTTTCTTT	CAISVEPGGTEAFF
TRBJ2-1	TRBD2	TRBV4-2	TGTGCCAGCAGCCAAGAAAGCGGGGGCTCCTACAATGAGCAGTTCTTC	CASSQESGGSYNEQFF
TRBJ2-1	.	TRBV30	TGTGCCGGGAGTGTAGGCGGGGCAGAATACAATGAGCAGTTCTTC	CAGSVGGAEYNEQFF
TRBJ2-1	.	TRBV2	TGTGCCAGCAGTGAATTAGACAAGAATGAGCAGTTCTTC	CASSELDKNEQFF
TRBJ1-6	.	TRBV14	TGTGCCAGCAGCCACTTGGGGGACAAAAATAATTCACCCCTCCACTTT	CASSHLGDKNNSPLHF
TRBJ2-4	TRBD2	TRBV19	TGTGCCAGTAGTCTGACCGGGACTAGCGGATCTCTAGCCAAAAACATTCAGTACTTC	CASSLTGTSGSLAKNIQYF
TRBJ1-1	TRBD1	TRBV18	TGTGCCAGCTCACCACCGTCGACAGGGGGCAAAGCTTTCTTT	CASSPPSTGGKAFF
TRBJ1-1	TRBD1	TRBV9	TGTGCCAGCAGCCAAACCGGGACAGTAGAAGCTTTCTTT	CASSQTGTVEAFF
TRBJ2-5	TRBD2	TRBV13	TGTGCCAGCAGCTTAGGCCCTAGCGGGGGGGTTCGAGAGACCCAGTACTTC	CASSLGPSGGVRETQYF
TRBJ2-1	TRBD2	TRBV10-2	TGCGCCAGTCGGGAGGGGTTTAACAATGAGCAGTTCTTC	CASREGFNNEQFF
TRBJ1-2	.	TRBV7-2	TGTGCCAGCAGCTTAGCAGCTACGGATGGCTACACCTTC	CASSLAATDGYTF
TRBJ2-3	.	TRBV7-8	TGTGCCAGCAGCTCCGACCCTAGCAACTTCGATACGCAGTATTTT	CASSSDPSNFDTQYF
TRBJ1-1	.	TRBV30	TGTGCCTGGAGTGTACGCAGGGGAAGTCTGGGAGCTTTCTTT	CAWSVRRGSLGAFF
TRBJ2-1	.	TRBV7-6	TGTGCCAGCAGCTTCTCCCTAGGCAGCGCTAATGAGCAGTTCTTC	CASSFSLGSANEQFF
TRBJ2-1	TRBD2	TRBV13	TGTGCCAGCAGCCCGAGCGGGAGCGGAAACAATGAGCAGTTCTTC	CASSPSGSGNNEQFF
TRBJ2-5	TRBD2	TRBV7-2	TGTGCCAGCAGCTTAAGCGGGGGGGACGCCTTAGTGACCCAGTACTTC	CASSLSGGDALVTQYF
TRBJ1-1	.	TRBV2	TGTGCCAGCAGCCTTTACACTGAAGCTTTCTTT	CASSLYTEAFF
TRBJ1-2	.	TRBV19	TGTGCCAGTACCGTCGACAGTCTCTATGGCTACACCTTC	CASTVDSLYGYTF
TRBJ1-2	.	TRBV7-2	TGTGCCAGCAGCTTGGGCGCCTCTAACTATGGCTACACCTTC	CASSLGASNYGYTF
TRBJ1-4	TRBD1	TRBV9	TGTGCCAGCAGCGTAGGGACAGGGGGCTCAGAAAAACTGTTTTTT	CASSVGTGGSEKLFF
TRBJ1-2	.	TRBV30	TGTGCCTGGCGTGAAGGGGAGGGGAGCTACACCTTC	CAWREGEGSYTF
TRBJ2-5	.	TRBV5-1	TGCGCCAGCAGCTTCAGCGGCCAGTACCAAGAGACCCAGTACTTC	CASSFSGQYQETQYF
TRBJ1-2	.	TRBV10-3	TGTGCCATCAGTGAACGGGCCGCCTCGGGGGGATCTACATTCTTC	CAISERAASGGSTFF
TRBJ2-4	.	TRBV2	TGTGCCAGCAGCGGGTTAGCCAAAAACATTCAGTACTTC	CASSGLAKNIQYF